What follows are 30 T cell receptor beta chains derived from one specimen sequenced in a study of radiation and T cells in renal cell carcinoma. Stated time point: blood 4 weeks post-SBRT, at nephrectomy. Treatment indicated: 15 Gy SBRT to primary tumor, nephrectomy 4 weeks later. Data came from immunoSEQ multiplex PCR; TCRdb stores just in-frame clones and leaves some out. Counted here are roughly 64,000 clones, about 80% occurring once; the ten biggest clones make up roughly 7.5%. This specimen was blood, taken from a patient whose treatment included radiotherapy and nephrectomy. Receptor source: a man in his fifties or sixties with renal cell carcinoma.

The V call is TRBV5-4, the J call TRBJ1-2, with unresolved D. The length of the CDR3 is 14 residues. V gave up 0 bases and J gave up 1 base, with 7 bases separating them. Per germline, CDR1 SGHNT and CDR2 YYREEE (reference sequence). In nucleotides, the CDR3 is TGTGCCAGCAGCTTGGGTAACGATAACTATGGCTACACCTTC. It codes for CASSLGNDNYGYTF.

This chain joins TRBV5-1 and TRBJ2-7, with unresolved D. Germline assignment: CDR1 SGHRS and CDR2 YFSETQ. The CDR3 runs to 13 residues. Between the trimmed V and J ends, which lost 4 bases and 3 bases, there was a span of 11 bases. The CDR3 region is CASSVREDYEQYF. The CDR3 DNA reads TGCGCCAGCAGCGTGCGTGAAGACTACGAGCAGTACTTC. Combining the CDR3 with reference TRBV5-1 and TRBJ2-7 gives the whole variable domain KAGVTQTPRYLIKTRGQQVTLSCSPISGHRSVSWYQQTPGQGLQFLFEYFSETQRNKGNFPGRFSGRQFSNSRSEMNVSTLELGDSALYLCASSVREDYEQYFGPGTRLTVT.

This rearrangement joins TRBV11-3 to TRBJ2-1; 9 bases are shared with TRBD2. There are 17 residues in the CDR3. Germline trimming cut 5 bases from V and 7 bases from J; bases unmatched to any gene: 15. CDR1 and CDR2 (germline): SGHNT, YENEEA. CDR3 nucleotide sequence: TGTGCCAGCAGCCTTAGGACCGGGGGGACTAGCTTTAATGAGCAGTTCTTC. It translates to CASSLRTGGTSFNEQFF.

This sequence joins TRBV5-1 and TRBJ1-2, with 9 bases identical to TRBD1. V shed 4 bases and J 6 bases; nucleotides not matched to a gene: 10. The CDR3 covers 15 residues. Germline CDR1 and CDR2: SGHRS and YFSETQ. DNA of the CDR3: TGCGCCAGCAGCCCGGACAGGGGACGGGTGGATGGCTACACCTTC. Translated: CASSPDRGRVDGYTF. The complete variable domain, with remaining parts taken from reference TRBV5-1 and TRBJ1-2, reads KAGVTQTPRYLIKTRGQQVTLSCSPISGHRSVSWYQQTPGQGLQFLFEYFSETQRNKGNFPGRFSGRQFSNSRSEMNVSTLELGDSALYLCASSPDRGRVDGYTFGSGTRLTVV.

The CDR3 sequence: CASSVRGATEAFF. Here the CDR3 DNA reads TGTGCCAGCAGCGTTAGAGGGGCCACTGAAGCTTTCTTT. The rearrangement links TRBV6-5 to TRBJ1-1; D possibly corresponds to TRBD1 (5 bases). Germline V gene sequence: CDR1 MNHEY, CDR2 SVGAGI. Trimming cost V 6 bases and J 4 bases, with 12 bases left between them. This CDR3 is 13 amino acids long.

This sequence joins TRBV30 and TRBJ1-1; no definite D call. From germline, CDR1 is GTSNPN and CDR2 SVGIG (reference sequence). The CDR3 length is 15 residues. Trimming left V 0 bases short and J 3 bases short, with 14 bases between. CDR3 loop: CAWSVGTRYYTEAFF. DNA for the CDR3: TGTGCCTGGAGTGTGGGAACAAGGTATTACACTGAAGCTTTCTTT.

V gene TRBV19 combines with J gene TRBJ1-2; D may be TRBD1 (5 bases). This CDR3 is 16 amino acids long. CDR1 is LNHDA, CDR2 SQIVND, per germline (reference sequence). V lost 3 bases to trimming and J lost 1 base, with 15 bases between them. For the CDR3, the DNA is TGTGCCAGTAGTATTTATACAGGCAGACTTAACTATGGCTACACCTTC. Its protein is CASSIYTGRLNYGYTF.

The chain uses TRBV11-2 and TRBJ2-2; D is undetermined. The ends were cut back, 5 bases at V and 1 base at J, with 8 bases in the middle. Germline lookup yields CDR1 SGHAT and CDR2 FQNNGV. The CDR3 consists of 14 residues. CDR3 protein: CASSPILNTGELFF. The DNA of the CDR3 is TGTGCCAGCAGCCCTATTTTGAACACCGGGGAGCTGTTTTTT.

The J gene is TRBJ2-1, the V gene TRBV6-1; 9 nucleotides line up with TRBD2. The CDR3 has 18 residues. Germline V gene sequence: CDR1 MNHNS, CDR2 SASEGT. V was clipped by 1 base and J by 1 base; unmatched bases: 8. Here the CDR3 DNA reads TGTGCCAGCAGTGAAGAAACTAGCGGGTCATTTTCCTACAATGAGCAGTTCTTC. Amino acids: CASSEETSGSFSYNEQFF.

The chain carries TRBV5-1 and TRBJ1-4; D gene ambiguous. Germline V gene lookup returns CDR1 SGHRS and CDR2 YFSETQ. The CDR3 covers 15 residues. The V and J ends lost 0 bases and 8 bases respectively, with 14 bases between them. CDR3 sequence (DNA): TGCGCCAGCAGCTTGGCCGGTGAGGTTAGCGAAAAACTGTTTTTT. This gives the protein CASSLAGEVSEKLFF.

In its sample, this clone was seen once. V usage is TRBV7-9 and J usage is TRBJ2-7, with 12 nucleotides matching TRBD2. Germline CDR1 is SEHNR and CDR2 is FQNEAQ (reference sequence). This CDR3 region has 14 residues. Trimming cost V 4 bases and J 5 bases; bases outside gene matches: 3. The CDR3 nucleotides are TGTGCCAGCAGCTCGACTAGCGGGGGTGACGAGCAGTACTTC. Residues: CASSSTSGGDEQYF. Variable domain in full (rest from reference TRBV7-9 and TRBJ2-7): DTGVSQNPRHKITKRGQNVTFRCDPISEHNRLYWYRQTLGQGPEFLTYFQNEAQLEKSRLLSDRFSAERPKGSFSTLEIQRTEQGDSAMYLCASSSTSGGDEQYFGPGTRLTVT.

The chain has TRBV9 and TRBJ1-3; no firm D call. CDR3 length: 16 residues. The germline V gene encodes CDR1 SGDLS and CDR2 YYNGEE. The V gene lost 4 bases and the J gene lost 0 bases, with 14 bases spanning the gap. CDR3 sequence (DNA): TGTGCCAGCAGCACTTCCGGGATGAGCTCTGGAAACACCATATATTTT. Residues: CASSTSGMSSGNTIYF.

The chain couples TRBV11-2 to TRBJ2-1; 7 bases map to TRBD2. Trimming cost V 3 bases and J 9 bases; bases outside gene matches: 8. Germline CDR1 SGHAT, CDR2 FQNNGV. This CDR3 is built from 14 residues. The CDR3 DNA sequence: TGTGCCAGCAGCTTTGAGCGGGAAGTCGGTGAGCAGTTCTTC. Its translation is CASSFEREVGEQFF.

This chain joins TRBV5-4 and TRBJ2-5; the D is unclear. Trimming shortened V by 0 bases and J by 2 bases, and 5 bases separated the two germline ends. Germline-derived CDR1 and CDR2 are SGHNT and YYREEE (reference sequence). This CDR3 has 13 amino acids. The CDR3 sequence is CASSLERQETQYF. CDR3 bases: TGTGCCAGCAGCTTGGAGAGACAAGAGACCCAGTACTTC.

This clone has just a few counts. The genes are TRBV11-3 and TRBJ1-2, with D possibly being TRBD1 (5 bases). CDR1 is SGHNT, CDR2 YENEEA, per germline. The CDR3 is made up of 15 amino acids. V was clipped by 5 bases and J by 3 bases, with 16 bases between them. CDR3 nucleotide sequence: TGTGCCAGCAGCCAAAGGGGTTCGTCGTACTATGGCTACACCTTC. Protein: CASSQRGSSYYGYTF. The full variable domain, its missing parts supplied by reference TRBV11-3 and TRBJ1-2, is EAGVVQSPRYKIIEKKQPVAFWCNPISGHNTLYWYLQNLGQGPELLIRYENEEAVDDSQLPKDRFSAERLKGVDSTLKIQPAELGDSAVYLCASSQRGSSYYGYTFGSGTRLTVV.

This CDR3 reads CASSFNSFQETQYF. As DNA, the CDR3 is TGTGCCAGCAGTTTTAACAGCTTCCAAGAGACCCAGTACTTC. The gene calls are TRBV28 and TRBJ2-5; no clear D gene. This CDR3 has 14 residues. V was pared by 3 bases and J by 1 base, with 9 bases between. Germline CDR1 is MDHEN and CDR2 is SYDVKM.

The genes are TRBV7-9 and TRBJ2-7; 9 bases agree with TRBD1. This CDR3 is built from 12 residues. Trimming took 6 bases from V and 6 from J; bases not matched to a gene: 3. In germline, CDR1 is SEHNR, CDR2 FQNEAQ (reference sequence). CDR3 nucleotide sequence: TGTGCCAGCAGACCGGACAGGGGCGAGCAGTACGTC. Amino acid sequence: CASRPDRGEQYV.

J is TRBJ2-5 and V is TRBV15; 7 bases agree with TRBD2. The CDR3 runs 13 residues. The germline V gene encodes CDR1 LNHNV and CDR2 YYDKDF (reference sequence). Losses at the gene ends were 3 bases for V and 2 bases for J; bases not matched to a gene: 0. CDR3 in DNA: TGTGCCACCAGCAGTAGCGGGCAAGAGACCCAGTACTTC. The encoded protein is CATSSSGQETQYF.

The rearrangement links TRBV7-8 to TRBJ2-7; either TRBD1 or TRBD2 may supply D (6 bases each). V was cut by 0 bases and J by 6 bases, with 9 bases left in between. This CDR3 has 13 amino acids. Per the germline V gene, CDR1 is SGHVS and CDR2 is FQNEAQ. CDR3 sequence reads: CASSLAGGSEQYF. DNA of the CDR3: TGTGCCAGCAGCTTAGCGGGGGGCTCCGAGCAGTACTTC. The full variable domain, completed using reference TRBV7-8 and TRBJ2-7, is GAGVSQSPRYKVAKRGQDVALRCDPISGHVSLFWYQQALGQGPEFLTYFQNEAQLDKSGLPSDRFFAERPEGSVSTLKIQRTQQEDSAVYLCASSLAGGSEQYFGPGTRLTVT.

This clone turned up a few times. The CDR3 nucleotides are TGTGCCAGCAGCTTGTCCCGGGACTCTTACACCGGGGAGCTGTTTTTT. Residues: CASSLSRDSYTGELFF. The chain employs TRBV5-6 and TRBJ2-2, with a tentative D call TRBD2 (6 bases). This CDR3 contains 16 residues. V was cut by 1 base and J by 3 bases, with 13 bases left in between. Germline CDR1 and CDR2: SGHDT and YYEEEE.

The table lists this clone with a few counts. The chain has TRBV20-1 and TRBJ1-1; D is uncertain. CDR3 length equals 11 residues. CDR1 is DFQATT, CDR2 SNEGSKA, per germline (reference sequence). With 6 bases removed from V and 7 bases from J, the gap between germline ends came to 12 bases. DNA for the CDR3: TGCAGTGCCTCCCGCGGCAGTGAAGCTTTCTTT. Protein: CSASRGSEAFF.

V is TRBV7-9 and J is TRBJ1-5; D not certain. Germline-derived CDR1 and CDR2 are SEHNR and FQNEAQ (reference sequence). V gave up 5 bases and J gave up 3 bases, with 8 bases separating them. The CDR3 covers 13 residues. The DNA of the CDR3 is TGTGCCAGCAGCGCCGGACTCAATCAGCCCCAGCATTTT. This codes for CASSAGLNQPQHF.

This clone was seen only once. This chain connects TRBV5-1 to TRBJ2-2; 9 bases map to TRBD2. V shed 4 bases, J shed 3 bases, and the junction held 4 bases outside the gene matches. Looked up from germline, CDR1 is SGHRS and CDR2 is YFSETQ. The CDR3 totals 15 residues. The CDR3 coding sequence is TGCGCCAGCAGCACGGTAGCGGGAGACACCGGGGAGCTGTTTTTT. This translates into CASSTVAGDTGELFF.

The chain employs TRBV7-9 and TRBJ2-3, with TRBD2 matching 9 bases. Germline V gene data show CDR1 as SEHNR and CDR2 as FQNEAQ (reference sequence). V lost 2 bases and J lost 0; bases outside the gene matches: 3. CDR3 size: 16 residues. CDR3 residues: CASSLQAGGSTDTQYF. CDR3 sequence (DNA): TGTGCCAGCAGCTTACAAGCGGGAGGTAGCACAGATACGCAGTATTTT.

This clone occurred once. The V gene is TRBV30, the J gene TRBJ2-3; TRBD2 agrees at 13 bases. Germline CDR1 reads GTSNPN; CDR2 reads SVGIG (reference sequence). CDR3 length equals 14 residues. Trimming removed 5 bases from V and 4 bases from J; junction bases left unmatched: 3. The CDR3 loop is CAWGLAGVSDTQYF. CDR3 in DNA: TGTGCCTGGGGACTAGCGGGAGTGTCAGATACGCAGTATTTT.

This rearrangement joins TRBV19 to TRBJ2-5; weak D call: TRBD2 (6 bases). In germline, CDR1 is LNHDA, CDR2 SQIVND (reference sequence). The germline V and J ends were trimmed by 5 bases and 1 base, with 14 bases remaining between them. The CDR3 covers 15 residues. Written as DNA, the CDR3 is TGTGCCAGTAGTCCACCGGGACTCCGCCAAGAGACCCAGTACTTC. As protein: CASSPPGLRQETQYF. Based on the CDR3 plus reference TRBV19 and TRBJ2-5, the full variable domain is DGGITQSPKYLFRKEGQNVTLSCEQNLNHDAMYWYRQDPGQGLRLIYYSQIVNDFQKGDIAEGYSVSREKKESFPLTVTSAQKNPTAFYLCASSPPGLRQETQYFGPGTRLLVL.

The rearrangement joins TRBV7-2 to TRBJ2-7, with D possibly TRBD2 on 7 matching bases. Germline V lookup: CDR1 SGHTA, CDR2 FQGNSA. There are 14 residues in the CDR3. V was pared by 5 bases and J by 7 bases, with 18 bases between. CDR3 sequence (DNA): TGTGCCAGCAGCCCCGTTTTCGGGGGGCGAGAGCAGTACTTC. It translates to CASSPVFGGREQYF.

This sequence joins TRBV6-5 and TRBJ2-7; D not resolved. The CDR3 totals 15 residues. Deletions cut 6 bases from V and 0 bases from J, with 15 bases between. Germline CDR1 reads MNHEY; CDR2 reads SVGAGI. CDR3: CASRPSWESSYEQYV. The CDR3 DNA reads TGTGCCAGCAGACCTTCCTGGGAAAGCTCCTACGAGCAGTACGTC.

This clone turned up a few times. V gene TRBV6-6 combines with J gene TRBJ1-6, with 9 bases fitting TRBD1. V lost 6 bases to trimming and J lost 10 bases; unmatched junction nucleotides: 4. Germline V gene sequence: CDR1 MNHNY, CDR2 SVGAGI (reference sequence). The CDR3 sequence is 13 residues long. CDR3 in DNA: TGTGCCAGCAGACCTACAGGGGGCTCACCCCTCCACTTT. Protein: CASRPTGGSPLHF.

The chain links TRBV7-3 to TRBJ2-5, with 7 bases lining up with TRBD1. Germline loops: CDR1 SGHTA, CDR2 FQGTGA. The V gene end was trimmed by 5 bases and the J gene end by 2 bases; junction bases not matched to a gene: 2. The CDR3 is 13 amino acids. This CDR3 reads CASSPDRQETQYF. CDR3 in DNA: TGTGCCAGCAGCCCGGACAGGCAAGAGACCCAGTACTTC.